The present T cell receptor (beta chain) was sequenced within a study of CD8 T cells in ankylosing spondylitis. Study-level points and caveats: Seemingly distinctive of ankylosing spondylitis blood was a TCR beta motif formed by eight highly homologous variants. Researchers report that disease-linked clones proved CD8+ and relatively rare in peripheral blood. In synovial fluid and blood from reactive arthritis, some motif variants were previously reported. Researchers reportedly found disease-linked clones significantly enriched in matched ankylosing spondylitis synovial fluid.

Per germline, CDR1 DFQATT and CDR2 SNEGSKA (reference sequence). V dropped 2 bases and J dropped 5; count of bases not matched to a gene: 8. This CDR3 is built from 15 residues. Generation of TCR beta libraries employed quantitative 5'-RACE incorporating molecular barcodes. TCRdb itself ran the 5' RACE reads through MiXCR, one entry per CDR3 protein. The profile covers 400,000 to 450,000 distinct CDR3 sequences, with roughly 18% appearing a single time and over 1% taken by the ten largest. With regard to this clonotype: The antigen remains undetermined.

The chain joins TRBV20-1 to TRBJ2-1, with TRBD1 matching 8 bases. The sequencing input was blood, either unsorted or a sorted T cell fraction (not recorded which). This sequence was found in a male donor with ankylosing spondylitis. In DNA form, the CDR3 reads TGCAGTGCTAGACCCCCCAGGGGGCAAAACAATGAGCAGTTCTTC. Translating it yields CSARPPRGQNNEQFF.